These T cell receptor beta chains were read from a single sample in a study of patients and donors after allogeneic stem cell transplantation. TCRdb re-derived calls from the RT-PCR reads in MiXCR, one entry per CDR3 protein. The sample holds a few hundred thousand distinct CDR3 sequences, 35% to 45% seen once. The sequenced sample was blood, either unsorted or a sorted T cell fraction (not recorded which). All receptors derive from a human donor who was either an allogeneic HSCT recipient or a stem cell or donor lymphocyte infusion donor (not recorded which). It is not recorded whose cells these are; they may come from a transplant donor. The CDR3 runs from the conserved cysteine through the conserved F or W. The order of the fields is J gene, CDR3 length, V gene, D gene, clone size, CDR3 protein, CDR3 DNA. A D gene is named only where the DNA matches it firmly. Expanded clones are given a class, and other clones once, few, many or no size at all.

j_gene: TRBJ1-3
len: 15
v_gene: TRBV7-2
d_gene: -
abundance: few
CDR3aa: CASSLVGRSGNTIYF
CDR3nt: TGTGCCAGCAGCTTAGTAGGGAGGTCTGGAAACACCATATATTTT

j_gene: TRBJ2-2
len: 12
v_gene: TRBV20-1
d_gene: -
abundance: -
CDR3aa: CSAWTDTGELFF
CDR3nt: TGCAGTGCTTGGACGGACACCGGGGAGCTGTTTTTT

j_gene: TRBJ1-1
len: 10
v_gene: TRBV7-9
d_gene: -
abundance: -
CDR3aa: CANRATEAFF
CDR3nt: TGTGCCAACAGGGCCACTGAAGCTTTCTTT

j_gene: TRBJ1-2
len: 14
v_gene: TRBV5-1
d_gene: TRBD1
abundance: many
CDR3aa: CASSPPGQGVGYTF
CDR3nt: TGCGCCAGCAGCCCACCGGGACAGGGAGTCGGCTACACCTTC

j_gene: TRBJ1-4
len: 13
v_gene: TRBV12-3/TRBV12-4
d_gene: TRBD1
abundance: few
CDR3aa: CASRSGQGFSLFF
CDR3nt: TGTGCCAGCAGGTCCGGACAGGGCTTTAGTCTGTTTTTT

j_gene: TRBJ2-2
len: 16
v_gene: TRBV20-1
d_gene: -
abundance: -
CDR3aa: CSASGTTPQDTGELFF
CDR3nt: TGCAGTGCTAGTGGGACCACCCCGCAAGACACCGGGGAGCTGTTTTTT

j_gene: TRBJ1-4
len: 16
v_gene: TRBV12-3/TRBV12-4
d_gene: TRBD1
abundance: -
CDR3aa: CASGRSLTGFGEKLFF
CDR3nt: TGTGCCAGCGGCCGTTCTCTGACAGGGTTCGGTGAAAAACTGTTTTTT

j_gene: TRBJ1-6
len: 17
v_gene: TRBV4-3
d_gene: -
abundance: -
CDR3aa: CASSQARQSSYNSPLHF
CDR3nt: TGCGCCAGCAGCCAAGCTCGACAGAGCTCCTATAATTCACCCCTCCACTTT

j_gene: TRBJ1-2
len: 14
v_gene: TRBV2
d_gene: TRBD1
abundance: -
CDR3aa: CASDRGGPNYGYTF
CDR3nt: TGTGCCAGCGACAGGGGCGGGCCGAACTATGGCTACACCTTC

j_gene: TRBJ2-7
len: 15
v_gene: TRBV27
d_gene: TRBD1
abundance: -
CDR3aa: CASSTRDSGGYEQYF
CDR3nt: TGTGCCAGCAGTACCCGGGACAGCGGAGGCTACGAGCAGTACTTC

j_gene: TRBJ1-6
len: 14
v_gene: TRBV5-1
d_gene: -
abundance: many
CDR3aa: CASSLEGYNSPLHF
CDR3nt: TGCGCCAGCAGCTTGGAGGGCTATAATTCACCCCTCCACTTT

j_gene: TRBJ2-7
len: 17
v_gene: TRBV28
d_gene: -
abundance: -
CDR3aa: CASSCAWRQGCSYEQYF
CDR3nt: TGTGCCAGCAGTTGTGCTTGGAGGCAGGGTTGTTCCTACGAGCAGTACTTC